The clone carrying this T cell receptor beta chain was found once. The data stem from a study of T cell changes during pregnancy in multiple sclerosis. Sequencing was performed with immunoSEQ multiplex PCR; in TCRdb, only in-frame clones are kept and a portion is missing. The sample yields more than 80,000 clones, 91% seen once. Sequenced material: PBMCs, taken in the first trimester of pregnancy. The clonotype comes from a female donor in good health, serving as a control in a pregnancy study. Some clones in this sample may be carry-over from other donors' samples.

CDR3 region: CASSLVSDRSPSYGYTF. The CDR3 nucleotides read TGTGCCAGCAGCTTAGTATCGGACAGGAGCCCTAGTTATGGCTACACCTTC. This chain uses TRBV13 with TRBJ1-2; TRBD1 matches 7 bases. CDR3 length equals 17 residues. Germline assignment: CDR1 PRHDT and CDR2 FYEKMQ (reference sequence). Losses at the gene ends were 1 base for V and 5 bases for J; bases not matched to a gene: 13. The whole variable domain, remainder taken from reference TRBV13 and TRBJ1-2, is AAGVIQSPRHLIKEKRETATLKCYPIPRHDTVYWYQQGPGQDPQFLISFYEKMQSDKGSIPDRFSAQQFSDYHSELNMSSLELGDSALYFCASSLVSDRSPSYGYTFGSGTRLTVV.